The sequence of this T cell receptor beta chain was determined in a study of identical twins. This clonotype showed up just a few times. No antigen is known for it. The junction shows a germline mismatch at one end, possibly a read error. General study findings and limits: Out-of-frame alpha sequences shared between twins exhibited an excess of low generation probability. The study found that models underestimated out-of-frame TCR alpha sharing in monozygotic twins.

A universal primer site arose from template switching, and cDNA bore unique molecular identifiers. TCRdb re-called the 5' RACE reads through MiXCR, storing one row per CDR3 protein. The sample contains approximately 590,000 distinct CDR3 sequences, more than 9% of which appear only once. This CDR3 comprises 15 residues. From germline, CDR1 is MDHEN and CDR2 SYDVKM. The same sample was also studied in work on yellow fever vaccine responses in identical twins.

The material sequenced was PBMCs. The clonotype was recovered from a woman younger than 35 in good health. The chain recombines TRBV28 with TRBJ2-1, with D perhaps TRBD1 (6 bases). CDR3 bases: TGTACCAGCAGTACCGGGACATTGGTTTACAATGAGCAGTTCTTC. It codes for CTSSTGTLVYNEQFF.